This T cell receptor (beta chain) originates from a study of shared clonotypes between healthy human individuals. V was clipped by 4 bases and J by 1 base; unmatched bases: 9. The CDR3 covers 17 residues. The germline V gene has CDR1 LGHNA and CDR2 YSLEER. The data were produced by immunoSEQ multiplex PCR, yet TCRdb's version contains in-frame clones alone and is incomplete. The data contain fewer than 1.4 million clones, around 78% of them seen just once; the ten biggest clones take up under 0.8%. This clone was detected only once. This receptor was obtained from a man aged 18-30 years in good health. Some clones in this sample may be carry-over from other donors' samples. Sequencing was performed on memory CD4+ T cells from PBMCs. Specified subset: CD45RA-negative fraction. The V and J genes are TRBV4-3 and TRBJ2-5, with 10 positions matching TRBD2. CDR3 in DNA: TGCGCCAGCAGCCTACGTTTAGGGACTAGCGCCCAAGAGACCCAGTACTTC. Protein product: CASSLRLGTSAQETQYF.